This TCR beta chain was documented in a study of OX40 agonist ivuxolimab in advanced cancers. Study-level information: Partial responses were observed in three patients, of whom one had hepatocellular carcinoma and two had cutaneous melanoma. General observations from the study: CD4+ and CD8+ T cells in blood underwent clonal expansion by week 6 at 0.1 to 3.0 mg/kg.

Comments on this clone: Its specificity is unknown.

The assay was immunoSEQ multiplex PCR, and TCRdb's table has in-frame clones only and misses some. The sample includes about 46,000 clones, around 84% of them seen just once. Trimming pared 4 bases from V and 3 bases from J, leaving 7 bases between. CDR3 size: 13 residues. Germline assignment: CDR1 SGHTA and CDR2 FQGNSA. This TCR was recovered from an adult with an advanced solid tumor such as melanoma, head and neck, liver or kidney cancer. The chain recombines TRBV7-2 with TRBJ1-5; no definite D call. Specimen: CD4+ or CD8+ T cells sorted from blood, collected in a trial of the OX40 agonist ivuxolimab. CDR3 coding DNA: TGTGCCAGCAGCTCGATCGTCAATCAGCCCCAGCATTTT. It translates to CASSSIVNQPQHF.